This TCR beta chain was identified during a study of shared clonotypes between healthy human individuals. Study-level background: With ages of 18 to 49, the donors were a couple of women and a few men. Per-donor plates numbered three CD4 naive, three CD4 memory, two CD8 naive and one CD8 memory.

Findings and caveats of the study: Naive CD4 clonotypes overlapped across a handful of donors at about 5.3%. Estimated richness was generally greater in naive than memory subsets.

Terminally differentiated effector memory CD45RA+ cells were left out of the naive CD8 fraction, which was CD45RO-negative and positively selected for CCR7. V dropped 1 base and J dropped 2 bases, with 18 bases sitting between them. The germline V gene has CDR1 MGHRA and CDR2 YSYEKL. The CDR3 has 17 residues. About this clone: Its antigen is unidentified.

Profiling relied on immunoSEQ multiplex PCR, and the TCRdb table lists in-frame clones only, not all of them. The data hold 550,000 to 600,000 clones, with nearly 98% observed a single time. Sequencing was carried out using naive CD8+ T cells sorted from blood. This receptor was identified in a man aged 25 to 45 in good health. The J gene is TRBJ2-7, the V gene TRBV4-1, with D tentatively TRBD1 (7 bases). The DNA for the CDR3 is TGCGCCAGCAGCCAAGGCGCATTCAGGGGGAGGACCTACGAGCAGTACTTC. Protein product: CASSQGAFRGRTYEQYF.